These T cell receptor beta chains were read from a single sample in a study of human T cells and chemical hapten exposure. TCRdb re-called the RACE reads through MiXCR, storing one row per CDR3 protein. The sample gives about 300,000 distinct CDR3 sequences, approximately 5% of which show up once; more than 8% is in the top ten. The sequencing used whole blood, collected in connection with sensitization to the hapten diphenylcyclopropenone (DPC). Every receptor here comes from a woman between 18 and 29 years old with alopecia areata. Some clones in this sample may be carry-over from other donors' samples. The CDR3 runs from the conserved cysteine through the conserved F or W. The D gene is left open where the match is weak. Some rows mark clone size as missing; the rest say once, few, many or name a class of expanded clone.

>TRBJ2-7|many|TRBV5-1|NA
CASSPDDPRRYEQYF
TGCGCCAGCAGCCCGGACGACCCACGACGCTACGAGCAGTACTTC
>TRBJ2-1|few|TRBV5-5|NA
CASSLGHLYNEQFF
TGTGCCAGCAGCTTGGGACACCTATACAATGAGCAGTTCTTC
>TRBJ2-7|NA|TRBV20-1|NA
CSALSGTEVYEQYF
TGCAGTGCCCTTAGCGGGACAGAGGTCTACGAGCAGTACTTC
>TRBJ2-5|many|TRBV11-2|NA
CASSLWSRETQYF
TGTGCCAGCAGCTTATGGAGTCGGGAGACCCAGTACTTC
>TRBJ2-6|NA|TRBV14|NA
CASSQEGANVLTF
TGTGCCAGCAGCCAAGAAGGGGCCAACGTCCTGACTTTC
>TRBJ2-5|few|TRBV24-1|NA
CATSDVSETQYF
TGTGCCACCAGTGATGTCTCAGAGACCCAGTACTTC
>TRBJ1-1|NA|TRBV5-8|NA
CASSGGTTWPSNTEAFF
TGTGCCAGCAGCGGCGGGACAACTTGGCCCTCGAACACTGAAGCTTTCTTT
>TRBJ1-1|many|TRBV12-3/TRBV12-4|TRBD1
CASRLGQLNTEAFF
TGTGCCAGCAGGCTGGGACAGTTGAACACTGAAGCTTTCTTT
>TRBJ2-5|NA|TRBV9|TRBD2
CASSPWLAGGQETQYF
TGTGCCAGCAGCCCCTGGCTAGCGGGGGGACAAGAGACCCAGTACTTC
>TRBJ2-3|many|TRBV3-1|NA
CASSQEDATDTQYF
TGTGCCAGCAGCCAAGAGGACGCCACAGATACGCAGTATTTT
>TRBJ1-2|many|TRBV6-5|TRBD1
CASSSDRGYGYTF
TGTGCCAGCAGCTCGGACAGGGGCTATGGCTACACCTTC
>TRBJ2-7|many|TRBV6-2/TRBV6-3|NA
CASSYGGREQYF
TGTGCCAGCAGTTATGGGGGGCGCGAGCAGTACTTC
>TRBJ2-5|many|TRBV29-1|TRBD1
CSVEGRQGARQETQYF
TGCAGCGTTGAAGGGCGGCAGGGGGCGCGGCAAGAGACCCAGTACTTC
>TRBJ2-5|NA|TRBV7-2|NA
CASGGTYQETQYF
TGTGCCAGCGGTGGGACATACCAAGAGACCCAGTACTTC
>TRBJ1-2|many|TRBV29-1|TRBD1
CSVAGQGHGYTF
TGCAGCGTGGCAGGACAGGGTCATGGCTACACCTTC
>TRBJ2-3|NA|TRBV29-1|NA
CSVELNTDTQYF
TGCAGCGTTGAGCTTAACACAGATACGCAGTATTTT
>TRBJ2-2|few|TRBV6-5|NA
CASSRRIHTGELFF
TGTGCCAGCTCCAGGAGAATCCACACCGGGGAGCTGTTTTTT
>TRBJ1-2|NA|TRBV7-2|NA
CASSSAGQGNYGYTF
TGTGCCAGCAGCTCAGCGGGGCAGGGGAACTATGGCTACACCTTC
>TRBJ1-1|many|TRBV5-1|NA
CASSLDDRTEAFF
TGCGCCAGCAGCCTAGACGACAGGACTGAAGCTTTCTTT
>TRBJ1-6|few|TRBV2|NA
CASSARSASPLHF
TGTGCCAGCAGTGCCAGAAGTGCCTCACCCCTCCACTTT
>TRBJ1-4|NA|TRBV7-6|TRBD1
CASSLDRDRTNEKLFF
TGTGCCAGCAGCTTAGACCGGGACAGAACTAATGAAAAACTGTTTTTT
>TRBJ2-1|many|TRBV6-1|TRBD2
CASSLSSGDYNEQFF
TGTGCCAGCAGCCTCTCTAGCGGAGACTACAATGAGCAGTTCTTC
>TRBJ1-2|NA|TRBV4-2|TRBD1
CASSQIRNRQGRDGYTF
TGTGCCAGCAGCCAGATCAGGAACAGACAGGGTCGGGATGGCTACACCTTC
>TRBJ2-7|NA|TRBV12-3/TRBV12-4|NA
CASSFGTTYEQYF
TGTGCCAGCAGTTTTGGGACGACCTACGAGCAGTACTTC
>TRBJ2-5|few|TRBV2|TRBD1
CASSAGTGRGETQYF
TGTGCCAGCAGTGCCGGGACAGGGAGAGGAGAGACCCAGTACTTC
>TRBJ2-1|NA|TRBV4-2|NA
CASSQDYGGANEQFF
TGTGCCAGCAGCCAAGACTACGGAGGGGCAAATGAGCAGTTCTTC
>TRBJ1-2|many|TRBV5-5|NA
CASSLARQGGYGYTF
TGTGCCAGCAGCTTGGCCCGGCAGGGCGGCTATGGCTACACCTTC
>TRBJ2-1|NA|TRBV4-3|TRBD2
CASSQLAGDVYNEQFF
TGCGCCAGCAGCCAACTAGCGGGGGATGTCTACAATGAGCAGTTCTTC
>TRBJ2-1|NA|TRBV5-4|TRBD2
CASSFSLAGKDEQFF
TGTGCCAGCAGCTTTTCACTAGCGGGCAAGGATGAGCAGTTCTTC
>TRBJ2-1|many|TRBV5-4|NA
CASSLGSGPEFMEQFF
TGTGCCAGCAGCTTGGGGTCTGGCCCAGAATTCATGGAGCAGTTCTTC
>TRBJ1-4|few|TRBV6-2/TRBV6-3|TRBD1
CASSYAGQPSEKLFF
TGTGCCAGCAGTTACGCGGGACAGCCTTCGGAAAAACTGTTTTTT
>TRBJ2-7|few|TRBV29-1|TRBD2
CSVESPLGGAYEQYF
TGCAGCGTTGAATCCCCCCTGGGGGGGGCCTACGAGCAGTACTTC
>TRBJ1-5|many|TRBV7-8|NA
CASSLDGGHQPQHF
TGTGCCAGCAGCTTAGACGGGGGGCATCAGCCCCAGCATTTT
>TRBJ2-3|many|TRBV7-2|NA
CASSLASTDTQYF
TGTGCCAGCAGCTTAGCCAGCACAGATACGCAGTATTTT
>TRBJ1-6|NA|TRBV4-3|TRBD1
CASSRLMPGQKDTRSPLHF
TGCGCCAGCAGCCGCCTTATGCCGGGACAGAAAGATACTCGCTCACCCCTCCACTTT
>TRBJ1-1|few|TRBV6-5|NA
CASSSFKGGNTEAFF
TGTGCCAGCAGTTCATTTAAAGGAGGGAACACTGAAGCTTTCTTT
>TRBJ1-3|many|TRBV20-1|TRBD1
CSARPYNRGVTGNTIYF
TGCAGTGCTAGACCGTACAACAGGGGGGTTACTGGAAACACCATATATTTT
>TRBJ2-1|many|TRBV24-1|NA
CATSDQARDEQFF
TGTGCCACCAGTGATCAAGCCCGGGATGAGCAGTTCTTC
>TRBJ2-7|NA|TRBV10-3|NA
CAISEREDEQYF
TGTGCCATCAGTGAACGTGAGGACGAGCAGTACTTC
>TRBJ2-2|many|TRBV29-1|NA
CSGRNTGELFF
TGCAGCGGACGAAACACCGGGGAGCTGTTTTTT
>TRBJ2-7|NA|TRBV6-1|NA
CASSPRRNRGVPSSYEQYF
TGTGCCAGCAGTCCCCGTCGAAACCGTGGGGTCCCGAGCTCCTACGAGCAGTACTTC
>TRBJ1-6|NA|TRBV2|NA
CASSAGQQANSPLHF
TGTGCCAGCAGTGCCGGACAGCAAGCCAATTCACCCCTCCACTTT
>TRBJ1-5|few|TRBV5-1|NA
CASSPGQTLNQPQHF
TGCGCCAGCAGCCCCGGACAGACCCTGAATCAGCCCCAGCATTTT
>TRBJ1-6|many|TRBV7-8|TRBD1
CASGRGQRNSPLHF
TGTGCCAGCGGGCGGGGACAGAGGAATTCACCCCTCCACTTT
>TRBJ1-1|many|TRBV12-3/TRBV12-4|NA
CASSPGGGTEAFF
TGTGCCAGCAGTCCCGGGGGGGGAACTGAAGCTTTCTTT
>TRBJ2-3|many|TRBV9|NA
CASSPKRALLPTDTQYF
TGTGCCAGCAGCCCAAAAAGGGCTCTCCTCCCCACAGATACGCAGTATTTT
>TRBJ2-6|NA|TRBV7-2|TRBD2
CASSLGVSGVSFSGANVLTF
TGTGCCAGCAGCTTAGGGGTTAGCGGGGTTTCATTCTCTGGGGCCAACGTCCTGACTTTC